This TCR beta chain originates from a study of a mutant IDH1 vaccine in newly diagnosed glioma. Study overall: There were roughly 60% males and roughly 38% females among treated patients, whose mean age was approximately 40 years. The therapy given earlier, which was standard therapy, consisted of radiotherapy, temozolomide, or both, and most of the patients received both.

The CDR3 consists of 12 residues. From germline, CDR1 is ENHRY and CDR2 SYGVKD. Trimming left V 4 bases short and J 1 base short, with 5 bases between. Time point of the sample: week 35, safety follow-up. Every single dose of the vaccine, 300 ug of mutant IDH1 20-mer peptide, came with topical imiquimod. Eight vaccinations were given in weeks 1, 3, 5, 7, 11, 15, 19 and 23. A word on this clone: Its cognate antigen is unknown.

Libraries were prepared by immunoSEQ multiplex PCR; TCRdb keeps only in-frame clonotypes and omits some of them. In the table there are tens of thousands of clones, 74% of which are singletons. The sample in question was PBMCs, obtained from a glioma patient whose treatment included an IDH1 peptide vaccine. The TCR sequence derives from a man in his fifties with glioma. This chain connects TRBV10-3 to TRBJ2-7; D gene uncertain. The CDR3 spells CAISGQSYEQYF. For the CDR3, the DNA is TGTGCCATCAGTGGTCAGTCCTACGAGCAGTACTTC.